The entry below describes one TCR beta chain. The antigen is unknown. This sample was included in a study of beta chain features in type 1 diabetes. The entirety of the isolated RNA underwent reverse transcription, so expressed TCRB transcripts were sequenced. Sequenced by immunoSEQ multiplex PCR; TCRdb stores in-frame clones only, minus some. The sample records more than 550,000 clones, around 15% being singletons. Germline-derived CDR1 and CDR2 are SGHRS and YFSETQ. Trimming removed 5 bases from V and 2 bases from J, with 21 bases in between. The CDR3 runs to 17 residues. Study-wide results and limits: Type 1 diabetes patients showed a moderate but significant shortening of TCRB CDR3s in all four CD4+ subsets.

Sorting based on CD45RO/CCR7/CD25/CD127/CD95/CD27 separated CD4+ naive, central memory, regulatory and stem cell-like memory cells. The rearrangement uses TRBV5-1 and TRBJ2-3; D might be TRBD1 or TRBD2, each matching 5 bases. The source is a man aged 18 to 29 with type 1 diabetes. The material sequenced was naive CD4+ T cells from blood. The CDR3 loop is CASSGAGGEGYTDTQYF. In DNA, the CDR3 is TGCGCCAGCAGTGGAGCTGGGGGAGAGGGGTACACAGATACGCAGTATTTT. The whole variable domain, filled in from reference TRBV5-1 and TRBJ2-3, reads KAGVTQTPRYLIKTRGQQVTLSCSPISGHRSVSWYQQTPGQGLQFLFEYFSETQRNKGNFPGRFSGRQFSNSRSEMNVSTLELGDSALYLCASSGAGGEGYTDTQYFGPGTRLTVL.